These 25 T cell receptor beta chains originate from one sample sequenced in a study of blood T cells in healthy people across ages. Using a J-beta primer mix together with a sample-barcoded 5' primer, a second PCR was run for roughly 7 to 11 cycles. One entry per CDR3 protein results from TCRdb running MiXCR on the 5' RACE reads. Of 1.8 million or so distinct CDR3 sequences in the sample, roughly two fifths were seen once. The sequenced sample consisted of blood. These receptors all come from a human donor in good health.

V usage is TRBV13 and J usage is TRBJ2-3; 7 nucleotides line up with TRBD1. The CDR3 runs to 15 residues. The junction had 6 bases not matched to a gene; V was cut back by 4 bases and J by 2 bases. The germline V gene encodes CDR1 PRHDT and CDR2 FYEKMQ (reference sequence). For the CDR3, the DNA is TGTGCCAGCAGCTATCACAGGGGATCCACAGATACGCAGTATTTT. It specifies CASSYHRGSTDTQYF.

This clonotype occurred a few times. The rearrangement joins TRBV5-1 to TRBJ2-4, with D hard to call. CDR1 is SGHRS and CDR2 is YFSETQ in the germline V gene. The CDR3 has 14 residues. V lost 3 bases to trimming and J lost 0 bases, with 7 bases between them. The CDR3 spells CASSSGPAKNIQYF. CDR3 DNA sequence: TGCGCCAGCAGCTCCGGACCAGCCAAAAACATTCAGTACTTC.

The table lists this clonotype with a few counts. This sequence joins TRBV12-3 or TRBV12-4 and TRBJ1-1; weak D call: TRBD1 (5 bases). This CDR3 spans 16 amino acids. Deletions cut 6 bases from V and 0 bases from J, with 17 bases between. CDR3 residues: CASRTTTGRLNTEAFF. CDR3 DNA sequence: TGTGCCAGCAGAACTACTACGGGACGCCTGAACACTGAAGCTTTCTTT.

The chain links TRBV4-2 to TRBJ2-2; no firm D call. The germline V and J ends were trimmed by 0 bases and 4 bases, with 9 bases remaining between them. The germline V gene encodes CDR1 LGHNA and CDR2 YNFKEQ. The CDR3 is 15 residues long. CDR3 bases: TGTGCCAGCAGCCAAGATCTTCAGGTCACCGGGGAGCTGTTTTTT. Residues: CASSQDLQVTGELFF.

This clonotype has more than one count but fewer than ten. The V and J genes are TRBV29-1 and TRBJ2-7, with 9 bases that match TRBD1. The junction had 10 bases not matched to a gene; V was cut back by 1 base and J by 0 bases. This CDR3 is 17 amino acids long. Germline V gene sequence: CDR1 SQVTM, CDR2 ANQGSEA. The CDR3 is CSVEGSTGGASSYEQYF. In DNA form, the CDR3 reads TGCAGCGTTGAAGGGAGTACAGGGGGCGCCTCCTCCTACGAGCAGTACTTC.

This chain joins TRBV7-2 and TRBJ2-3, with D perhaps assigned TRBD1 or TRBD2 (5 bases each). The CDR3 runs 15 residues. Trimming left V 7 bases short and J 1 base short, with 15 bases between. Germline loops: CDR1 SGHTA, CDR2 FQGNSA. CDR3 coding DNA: TGTGCCAGCACACCGGGACCTTACCGCACAGATACGCAGTATTTT. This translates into CASTPGPYRTDTQYF. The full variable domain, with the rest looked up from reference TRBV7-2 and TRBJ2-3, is GAGVSQSPSNKVTEKGKDVELRCDPISGHTALYWYRQSLGQGLEFLIYFQGNSAPDKSGLPSDRFSAERTGGSVSTLTIQRTQQEDSAVYLCASTPGPYRTDTQYFGPGTRLTVL.

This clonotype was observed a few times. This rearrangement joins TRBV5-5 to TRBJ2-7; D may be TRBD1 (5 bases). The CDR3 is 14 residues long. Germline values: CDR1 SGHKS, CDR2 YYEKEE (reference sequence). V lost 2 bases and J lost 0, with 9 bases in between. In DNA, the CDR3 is TGTGCCAGCAGCTTAGGGGTGATCTCCTACGAGCAGTACTTC. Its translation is CASSLGVISYEQYF.

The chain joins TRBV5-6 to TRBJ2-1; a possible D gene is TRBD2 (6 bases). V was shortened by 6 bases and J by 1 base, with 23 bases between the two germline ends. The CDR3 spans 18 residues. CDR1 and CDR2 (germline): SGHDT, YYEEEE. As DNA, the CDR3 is TGTGCCAGCATCCCTTTGAGGTTGTGGGGGGATTCCTACAATGAGCAGTTCTTC. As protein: CASIPLRLWGDSYNEQFF.

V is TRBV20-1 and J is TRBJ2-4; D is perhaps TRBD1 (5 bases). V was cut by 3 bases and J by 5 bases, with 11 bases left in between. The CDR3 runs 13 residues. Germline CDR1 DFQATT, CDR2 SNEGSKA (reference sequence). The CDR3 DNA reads TGCAGTGCTAGTGCAGGGATTGAAAACATTCAGTACTTC. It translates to CSASAGIENIQYF.

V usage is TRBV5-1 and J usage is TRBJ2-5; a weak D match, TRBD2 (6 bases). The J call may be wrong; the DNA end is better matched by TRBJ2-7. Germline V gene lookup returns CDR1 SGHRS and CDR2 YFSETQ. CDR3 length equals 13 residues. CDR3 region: CASSSDHSGEQYF. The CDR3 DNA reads TGCGCCAGCAGCTCGGACCATAGCGGCGAGCAGTACTTC.

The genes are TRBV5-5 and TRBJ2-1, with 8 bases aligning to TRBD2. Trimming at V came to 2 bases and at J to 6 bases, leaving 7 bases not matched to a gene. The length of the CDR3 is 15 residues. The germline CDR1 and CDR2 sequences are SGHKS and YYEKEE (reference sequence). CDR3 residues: CASSFRAGDFNEQFF. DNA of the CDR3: TGTGCCAGCAGCTTCCGAGCGGGGGACTTCAATGAGCAGTTCTTC.

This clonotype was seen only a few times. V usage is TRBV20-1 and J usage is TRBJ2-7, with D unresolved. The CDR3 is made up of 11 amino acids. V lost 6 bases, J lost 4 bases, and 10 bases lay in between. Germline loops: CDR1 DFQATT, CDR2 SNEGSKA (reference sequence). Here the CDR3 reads CSALSGYEQYF. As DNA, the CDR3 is TGCAGTGCCCTCTCTGGTTACGAGCAGTACTTC.

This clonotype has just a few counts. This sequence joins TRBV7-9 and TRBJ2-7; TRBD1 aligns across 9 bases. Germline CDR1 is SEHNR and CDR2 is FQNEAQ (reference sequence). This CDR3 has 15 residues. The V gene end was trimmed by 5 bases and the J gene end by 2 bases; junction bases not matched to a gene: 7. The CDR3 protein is CASSPWDRAPYEQYF. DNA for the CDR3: TGTGCCAGCAGCCCATGGGACAGGGCCCCCTACGAGCAGTACTTC.

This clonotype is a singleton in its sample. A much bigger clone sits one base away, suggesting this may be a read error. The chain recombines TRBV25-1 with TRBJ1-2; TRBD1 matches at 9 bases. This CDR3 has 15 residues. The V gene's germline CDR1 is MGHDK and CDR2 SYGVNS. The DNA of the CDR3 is TGTGCCGGCAGGACAACAGGGGGCATAAACTATGGCTACACCTTC. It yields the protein CAGRTTGGINYGYTF.

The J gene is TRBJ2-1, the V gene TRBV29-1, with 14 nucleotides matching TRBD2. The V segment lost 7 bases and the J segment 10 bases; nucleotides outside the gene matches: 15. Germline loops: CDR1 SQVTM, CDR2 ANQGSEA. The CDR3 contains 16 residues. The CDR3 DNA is TGCAGCGCCGCCGGGACTAGCGGGGGCCCTACAAGGGAGCAGTTCTTC. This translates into CSAAGTSGGPTREQFF.

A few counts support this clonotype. The CDR3 loop reads CASSIDGGSFSYEQYF. CDR3 coding DNA: TGTGCCAGTAGTATCGACGGGGGTTCCTTCTCCTACGAGCAGTACTTC. V gene TRBV19 combines with J gene TRBJ2-7; D perhaps matches TRBD2 (6 bases). The germline gives CDR1 LNHDA, CDR2 SQIVND (reference sequence). V shed 3 bases and J shed 0 bases, with 15 bases lying between them. The CDR3 totals 16 residues.

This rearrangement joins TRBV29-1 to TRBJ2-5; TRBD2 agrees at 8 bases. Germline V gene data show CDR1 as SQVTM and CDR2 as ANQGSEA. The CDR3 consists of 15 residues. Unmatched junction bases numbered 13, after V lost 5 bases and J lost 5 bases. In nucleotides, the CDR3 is TGCAGCGTTTCCGGAGCGGGGGTTGTTGCTGAGACCCAGTACTTC. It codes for CSVSGAGVVAETQYF. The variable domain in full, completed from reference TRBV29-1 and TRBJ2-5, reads SAVISQKPSRDICQRGTSLTIQCQVDSQVTMMFWYRQQPGQSLTLIATANQGSEATYESGFVIDKFPISRPNLTFSTLTVSNMSPEDSSIYLCSVSGAGVVAETQYFGPGTRLLVL.

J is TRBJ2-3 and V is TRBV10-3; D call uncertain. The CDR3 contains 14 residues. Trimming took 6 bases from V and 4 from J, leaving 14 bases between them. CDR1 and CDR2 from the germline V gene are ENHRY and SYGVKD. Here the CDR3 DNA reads TGTGCCATCAGCCCGACCCAGGACGCAGATACGCAGTATTTT. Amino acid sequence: CAISPTQDADTQYF.

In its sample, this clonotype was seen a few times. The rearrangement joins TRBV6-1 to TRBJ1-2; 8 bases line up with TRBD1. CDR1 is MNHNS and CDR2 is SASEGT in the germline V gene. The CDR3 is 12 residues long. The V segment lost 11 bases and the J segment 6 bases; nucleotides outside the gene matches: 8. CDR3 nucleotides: TGTGCCTGGGGGGGACAGGTTGATGGCTACACCTTC. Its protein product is CAWGGQVDGYTF.

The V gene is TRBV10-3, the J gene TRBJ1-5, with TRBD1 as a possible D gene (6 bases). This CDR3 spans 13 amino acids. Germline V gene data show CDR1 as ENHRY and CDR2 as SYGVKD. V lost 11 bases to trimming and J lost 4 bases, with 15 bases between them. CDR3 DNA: TGTGCCCACAACTCAGGGGCAAATCAGCCCCAGCATTTT. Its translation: CAHNSGANQPQHF.

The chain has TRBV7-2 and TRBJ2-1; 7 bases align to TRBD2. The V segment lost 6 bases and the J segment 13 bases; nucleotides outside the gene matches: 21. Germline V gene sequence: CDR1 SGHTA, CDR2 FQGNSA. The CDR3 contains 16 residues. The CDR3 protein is CASRHLGGKASETQFF. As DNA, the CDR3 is TGTGCCAGCAGACACCTCGGGGGGAAGGCTTCCGAGACCCAGTTCTTC.

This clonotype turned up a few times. Written as DNA, the CDR3 is TGTGCCAGCAGACCTCGGACAGCCACCCCACCCCAGCCCCAGCATTTT. It encodes CASRPRTATPPQPQHF. The chain has TRBV6-6 and TRBJ1-5; tentative D call: TRBD1 (6 bases). Trimming left V 6 bases short and J 7 bases short, with 22 bases between. CDR3 length: 16 amino acids. Germline values: CDR1 MNHNY, CDR2 SVGAGI (reference sequence).

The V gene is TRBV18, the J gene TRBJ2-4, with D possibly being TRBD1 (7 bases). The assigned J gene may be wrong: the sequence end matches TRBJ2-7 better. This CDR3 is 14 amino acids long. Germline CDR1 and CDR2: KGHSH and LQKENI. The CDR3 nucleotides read TGTGCCAGCTCACCACGACAGGGAGGAGGCGAGCAGTACTTC. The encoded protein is CASSPRQGGGEQYF.

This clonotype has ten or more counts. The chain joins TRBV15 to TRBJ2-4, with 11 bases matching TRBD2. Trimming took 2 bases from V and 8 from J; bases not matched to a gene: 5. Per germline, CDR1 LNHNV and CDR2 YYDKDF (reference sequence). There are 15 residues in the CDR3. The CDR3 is CATSRSTSGGDIQYF. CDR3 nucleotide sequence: TGTGCCACCAGCAGATCAACTAGCGGGGGAGACATTCAGTACTTC. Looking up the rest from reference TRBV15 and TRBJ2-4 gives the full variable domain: DAMVIQNPRYQVTQFGKPVTLSCSQTLNHNVMYWYQQKSSQAPKLLFHYYDKDFNNEADTPDNFQSRRPNTSFCFLDIRSPGLGDTAMYLCATSRSTSGGDIQYFGAGTRLSVL.

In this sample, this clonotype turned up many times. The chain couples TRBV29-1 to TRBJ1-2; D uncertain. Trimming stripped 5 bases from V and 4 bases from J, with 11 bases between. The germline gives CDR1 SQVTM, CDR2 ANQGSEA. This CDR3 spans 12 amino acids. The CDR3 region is CSVQVGGYGYTF. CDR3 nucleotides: TGCAGCGTTCAGGTTGGCGGCTATGGCTACACCTTC.